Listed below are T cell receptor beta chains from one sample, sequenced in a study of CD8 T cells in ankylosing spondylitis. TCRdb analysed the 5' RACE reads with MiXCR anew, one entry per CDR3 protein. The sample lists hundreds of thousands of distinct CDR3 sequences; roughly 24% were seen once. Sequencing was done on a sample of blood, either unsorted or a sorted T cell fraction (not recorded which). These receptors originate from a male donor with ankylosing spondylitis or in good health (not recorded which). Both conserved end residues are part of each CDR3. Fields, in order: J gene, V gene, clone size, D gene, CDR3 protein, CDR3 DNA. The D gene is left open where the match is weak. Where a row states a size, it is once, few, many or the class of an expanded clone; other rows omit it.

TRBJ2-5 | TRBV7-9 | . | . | CASSFIGSETQYF | TGTGCCAGCAGCTTTATCGGGTCGGAGACCCAGTACTTC
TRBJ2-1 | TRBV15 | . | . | CATSRDRVNNEQFF | TGTGCCACCAGCAGAGACAGGGTAAACAATGAGCAGTTCTTC
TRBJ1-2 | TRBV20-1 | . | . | CSTGRGNYGYTF | TGCAGTACAGGGCGAGGGAACTATGGCTACACCTTC
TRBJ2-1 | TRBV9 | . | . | CASNQGGVSGEQFF | TGTGCCAGCAATCAGGGGGGGGTGTCAGGGGAGCAGTTCTTC
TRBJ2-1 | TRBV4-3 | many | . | CASSQDRSGVNEQFF | TGCGCCAGCAGCCAAGATCGCTCGGGTGTCAATGAGCAGTTCTTC
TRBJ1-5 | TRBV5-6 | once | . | CASSGGQNNQPQHF | TGTGCCAGCAGCGGGGGACAAAACAATCAGCCCCAGCATTTT
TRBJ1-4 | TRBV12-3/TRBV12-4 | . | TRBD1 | CASRGHSGTGEKLFF | TGTGCCAGCAGGGGACATTCCGGGACAGGGGAAAAACTGTTTTTT
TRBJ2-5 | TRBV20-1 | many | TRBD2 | CSAGTSGRYVSETQYF | TGCAGTGCTGGGACTAGCGGGAGATACGTATCGGAGACCCAGTACTTC
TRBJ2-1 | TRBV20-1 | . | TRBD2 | CSARAVTSGAVNEQFF | TGCAGTGCTAGAGCCGTGACTAGCGGAGCCGTCAATGAGCAGTTCTTC
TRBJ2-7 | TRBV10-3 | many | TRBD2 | CAISDKAGGSSEQYF | TGTGCCATCAGTGACAAAGCGGGAGGGTCAAGCGAGCAGTACTTC
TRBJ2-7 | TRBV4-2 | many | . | CASSQAHGETYEQYF | TGTGCCAGCAGCCAAGCGCACGGGGAAACCTACGAGCAGTACTTC
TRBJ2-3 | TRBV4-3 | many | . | CASSQAADRRNLDTQYF | TGCGCCAGCAGCCAAGCGGCCGACAGACGAAACTTAGATACGCAGTATTTT
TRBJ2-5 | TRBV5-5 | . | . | CASSLEGSSLSETQYF | TGTGCCAGCAGCTTGGAGGGGAGTAGTCTTAGTGAGACCCAGTACTTC
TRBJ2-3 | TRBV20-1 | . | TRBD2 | CSASERGPTDTQYF | TGCAGTGCTAGTGAGCGGGGACCCACAGATACGCAGTATTTT
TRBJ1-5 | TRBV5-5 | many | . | CASSLEIGISNQPQHF | TGTGCCAGCAGCTTGGAAATTGGAATTAGCAATCAGCCCCAGCATTTT
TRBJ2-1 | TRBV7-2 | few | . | CASSSQGGGEQFF | TGTGCCAGCAGCTCCCAGGGTGGAGGTGAGCAGTTCTTC
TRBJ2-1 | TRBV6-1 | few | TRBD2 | CASSPTSGRRNEQFF | TGTGCCAGCAGTCCGACTAGCGGGAGAAGGAATGAGCAGTTCTTC
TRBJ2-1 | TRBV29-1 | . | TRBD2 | CSVVASSGSPGRNEQFF | TGCAGCGTTGTAGCGTCTAGCGGGAGCCCGGGTCGCAATGAGCAGTTCTTC
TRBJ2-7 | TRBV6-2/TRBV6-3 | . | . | CATEETGAYEQYF | TGTGCCACCGAGGAAACGGGAGCCTACGAGCAGTACTTC
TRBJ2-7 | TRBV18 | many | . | CASSPRSSYEQYF | TGTGCCAGCTCACCACGGAGCTCCTACGAGCAGTACTTC
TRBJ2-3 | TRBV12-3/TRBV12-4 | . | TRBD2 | CASSVISGSTDTQYF | TGTGCCAGCAGCGTTATTAGCGGGAGCACAGATACGCAGTATTTT
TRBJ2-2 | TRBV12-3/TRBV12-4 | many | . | CASSFRGPGELFF | TGTGCCAGCAGTTTTCGGGGACCCGGGGAGCTGTTTTTT
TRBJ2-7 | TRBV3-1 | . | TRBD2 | CACRLAGPSGSSYEQYF | TGTGCCTGCAGACTTGCAGGACCTAGCGGGTCCTCCTACGAGCAGTACTTC
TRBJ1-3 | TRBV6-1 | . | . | CASSARGASSSGNTIYF | TGTGCCAGCAGTGCCCGCGGGGCCAGTAGCTCTGGAAACACCATATATTTT
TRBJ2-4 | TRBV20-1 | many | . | CSARNRYTGLTVTKNIQYF | TGCAGTGCTAGAAACCGGTACACAGGCCTTACAGTAACCAAAAACATTCAGTACTTC
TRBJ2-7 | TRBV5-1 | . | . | CASREGPYEQYF | TGCGCCAGCAGGGAGGGCCCCTACGAGCAGTACTTC
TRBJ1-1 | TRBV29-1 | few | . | CSVIRGTEAFF | TGCAGCGTGATTAGGGGGACTGAAGCTTTCTTT
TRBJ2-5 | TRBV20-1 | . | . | CSARAGQAQETQYF | TGCAGTGCTAGAGCTGGGCAGGCCCAAGAGACCCAGTACTTC
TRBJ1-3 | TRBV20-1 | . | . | CSARDPVSGNTIYF | TGCAGTGCTAGAGACCCAGTCTCTGGAAACACCATATATTTT
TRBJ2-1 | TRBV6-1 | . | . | CASSERGEGRSSYNEQFF | TGTGCCAGCAGTGAGAGGGGAGAGGGGAGAAGCTCCTACAATGAGCAGTTCTTC
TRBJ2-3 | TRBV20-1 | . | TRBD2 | CSASPIAGGSGTDTQYF | TGCAGTGCTAGCCCCATAGCGGGAGGTTCAGGCACAGATACGCAGTATTTT
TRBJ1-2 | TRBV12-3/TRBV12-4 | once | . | CASSGGLPGAGYTF | TGTGCCAGCAGTGGAGGACTCCCAGGGGCTGGCTACACCTTC
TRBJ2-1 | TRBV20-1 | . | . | CSAREGQRASYNEQFF | TGCAGTGCTAGAGAGGGGCAGCGGGCGTCCTACAATGAGCAGTTCTTC
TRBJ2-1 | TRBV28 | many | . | CASSPPPPGEQFF | TGTGCCAGCAGTCCACCCCCCCCCGGTGAGCAGTTCTTC
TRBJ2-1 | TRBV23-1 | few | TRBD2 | CASSPQAGGNEQFF | TGCGCCAGCAGCCCTCAAGCGGGAGGGAATGAGCAGTTCTTC
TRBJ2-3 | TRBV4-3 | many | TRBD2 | CASSQEYGRATDTQYF | TGCGCCAGCAGCCAAGAATACGGGAGGGCCACAGATACGCAGTATTTT
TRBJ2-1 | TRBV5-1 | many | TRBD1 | CASSQTTGNVHNEQFF | TGCGCCAGCAGCCAGACGACAGGGAACGTCCACAATGAGCAGTTCTTC
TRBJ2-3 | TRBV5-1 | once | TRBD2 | CASSVSSGRRDTQYF | TGCGCCAGCAGCGTATCTAGCGGGAGGCGGGATACGCAGTATTTT
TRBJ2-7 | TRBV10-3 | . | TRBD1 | CAIRKTGGTGLSYEQYF | TGTGCCATCAGGAAGACAGGGGGCACGGGCCTCTCCTACGAGCAGTACTTC